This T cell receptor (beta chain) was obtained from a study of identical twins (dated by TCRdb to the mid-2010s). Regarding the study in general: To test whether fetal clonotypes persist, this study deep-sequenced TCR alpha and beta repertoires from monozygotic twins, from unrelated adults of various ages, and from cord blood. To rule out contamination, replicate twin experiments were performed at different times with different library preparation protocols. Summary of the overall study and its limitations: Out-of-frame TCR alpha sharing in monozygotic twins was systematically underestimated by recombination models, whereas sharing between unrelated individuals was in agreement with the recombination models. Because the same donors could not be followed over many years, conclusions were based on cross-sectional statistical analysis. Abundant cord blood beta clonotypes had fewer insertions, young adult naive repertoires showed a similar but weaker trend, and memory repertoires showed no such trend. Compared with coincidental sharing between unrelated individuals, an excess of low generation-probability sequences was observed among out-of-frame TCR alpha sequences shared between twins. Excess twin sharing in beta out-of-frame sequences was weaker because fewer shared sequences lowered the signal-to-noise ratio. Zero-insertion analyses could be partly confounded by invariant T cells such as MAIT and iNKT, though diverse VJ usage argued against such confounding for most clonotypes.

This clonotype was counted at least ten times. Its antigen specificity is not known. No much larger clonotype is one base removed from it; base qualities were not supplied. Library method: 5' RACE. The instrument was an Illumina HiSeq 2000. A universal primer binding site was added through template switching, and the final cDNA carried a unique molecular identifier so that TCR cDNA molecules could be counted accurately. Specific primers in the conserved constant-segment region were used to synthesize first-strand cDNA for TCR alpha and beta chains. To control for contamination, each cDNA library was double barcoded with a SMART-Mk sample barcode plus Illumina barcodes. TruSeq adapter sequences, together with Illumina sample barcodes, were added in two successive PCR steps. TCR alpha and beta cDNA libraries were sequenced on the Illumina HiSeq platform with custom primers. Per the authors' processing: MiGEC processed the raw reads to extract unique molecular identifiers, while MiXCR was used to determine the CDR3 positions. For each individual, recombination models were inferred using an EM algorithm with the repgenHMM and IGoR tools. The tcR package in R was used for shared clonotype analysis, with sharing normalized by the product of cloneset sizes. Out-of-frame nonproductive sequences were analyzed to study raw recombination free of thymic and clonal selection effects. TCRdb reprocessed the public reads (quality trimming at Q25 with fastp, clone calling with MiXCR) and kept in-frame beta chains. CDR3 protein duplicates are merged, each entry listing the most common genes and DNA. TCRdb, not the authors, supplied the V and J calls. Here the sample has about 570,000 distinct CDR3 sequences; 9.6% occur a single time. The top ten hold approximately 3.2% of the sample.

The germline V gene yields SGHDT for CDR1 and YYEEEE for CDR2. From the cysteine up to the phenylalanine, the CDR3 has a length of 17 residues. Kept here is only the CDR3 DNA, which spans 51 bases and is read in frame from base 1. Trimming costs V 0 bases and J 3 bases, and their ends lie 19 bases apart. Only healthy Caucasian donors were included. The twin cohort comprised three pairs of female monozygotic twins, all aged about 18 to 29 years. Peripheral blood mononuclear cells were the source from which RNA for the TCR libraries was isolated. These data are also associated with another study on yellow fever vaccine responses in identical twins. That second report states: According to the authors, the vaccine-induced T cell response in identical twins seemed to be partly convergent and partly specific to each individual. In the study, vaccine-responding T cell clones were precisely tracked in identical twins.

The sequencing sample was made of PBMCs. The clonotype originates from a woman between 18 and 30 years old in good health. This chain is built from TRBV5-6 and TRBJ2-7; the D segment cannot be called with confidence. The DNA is TGTGCCAGCAGCTTGGGCGGCTGGGGTCCCCACTACTACGAGCAGTACTTC. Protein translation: CASSLGGWGPHYYEQYF.